This T cell receptor beta chain came from a study of T cell repertoires in cytomegalovirus infection. Overall study context: A matching HLA type, together with CMV infection, was signaled by public TCR beta signatures. Study-level findings and limits: Cumulated frequencies of public TCR beta families served to identify carriers of CMV plus the relevant HLA.

Germline V CDR1 and CDR2: MNHEY, SMNVEV (reference sequence). The CDR3 extends over 16 amino acids. Trimming shortened V by 1 base and J by 8 bases, and 18 bases separated the two germline ends. TCRdb processed the reads anew with MiXCR; each CDR3 protein has one entry. The table includes approximately 500,000 distinct CDR3 sequences, around a quarter detected once. A word on this clonotype: Its antigen is currently unknown.

The chain is built from TRBV27 and TRBJ2-1; unclear D gene. Sequencing was carried out using PBMCs. The TCR was taken from a human donor in good health (CMV status not recorded). Some clones in this sample may be carry-over from other donors' samples. The CDR3 protein is CASSLLNPSYVHEQFF. The DNA for the CDR3 is TGTGCCAGCAGTTTATTAAACCCCTCGTATGTCCATGAGCAGTTCTTC.